The rows below give T cell receptor beta chains drawn from one sample of a study of blood T cell repertoires in COVID-19. Clones were read by immunoSEQ multiplex PCR, and TCRdb kept only the in-frame ones, dropping some. In the table there are some 100,000 clones, 88% of which are singletons. Sequencing used peripheral blood. These receptors originate from a woman of 80 years or more with active COVID-19. Both conserved end residues are part of each CDR3. The D gene is left open where the match is weak. Clone size is not always given. Where it is, it says once, few, many or a class for expanded clones.

TRBJ1-1	.	17	TRBV21-1	.	CASSSERGNLLSTEAFF	TGTGCCAGCAGCTCGGAGAGGGGGAATCTTTTGAGCACTGAAGCTTTCTTT
TRBJ2-5	TRBD1	15	TRBV28	.	CASSPRTGGGETQYF	TGTGCCAGCAGCCCACGGACAGGGGGCGGTGAGACCCAGTACTTC
TRBJ1-6	TRBD1	15	TRBV5-3	few	CARSTGDRGGSPLHF	TGTGCCAGAAGCACCGGGGACAGGGGTGGTTCACCCCTCCACTTT
TRBJ2-7	.	15	TRBV27	.	CASSLSGGPNYEQYF	TGTGCCAGCAGTTTATCGGGGGGGCCTAACTACGAGCAGTACTTC
TRBJ1-4	.	13	TRBV7-9	.	CASSYGSGEKLFF	TGTGCCAGCAGCTACGGGAGTGGCGAAAAACTGTTTTTT
TRBJ1-3	TRBD1	16	TRBV28	.	CASSPTGTGAGNTIYF	TGTGCCAGCAGTCCAACCGGGACAGGGGCTGGAAACACCATATATTTT
TRBJ2-3	.	13	TRBV19	.	CASSGLATDTQYF	TGTGCCAGTAGCGGCCTAGCCACAGATACGCAGTATTTT
TRBJ2-1	.	13	TRBV6-5	.	CASSTDSGNEQFF	TGTGCCAGCAGTACGGACAGTGGTAATGAGCAGTTCTTC
TRBJ2-1	.	13	TRBV4-1	.	CASSQEQGFEQFF	TGCGCCAGCAGCCAAGAACAGGGATTTGAGCAGTTCTTC
TRBJ2-6	.	15	TRBV6-5	.	CAQGGAGPGANVLTF	TGTGCCCAAGGGGGTGCGGGTCCTGGGGCCAACGTCCTGACTTTC
TRBJ2-3	.	13	TRBV18	.	CASSPYSTDTQYF	TGTGCCAGCTCACCGTATAGCACAGATACGCAGTATTTT
TRBJ2-1	.	19	TRBV5-6	.	CASSFFVARVPSSYNEQFF	TGTGCCAGCAGCTTTTTTGTCGCGAGGGTACCAAGCTCCTACAATGAGCAGTTCTTC
TRBJ2-1	TRBD2	17	TRBV5-1	.	CASTLVASGRPYNEQFF	TGCGCCAGCACCCTCGTGGCTAGCGGGAGGCCTTACAATGAGCAGTTCTTC
TRBJ2-7	TRBD2	16	TRBV7-9	once	CASSLDLAGPSYEQYF	TGTGCCAGCAGCTTAGATTTAGCGGGTCCTTCCTACGAGCAGTACTTC